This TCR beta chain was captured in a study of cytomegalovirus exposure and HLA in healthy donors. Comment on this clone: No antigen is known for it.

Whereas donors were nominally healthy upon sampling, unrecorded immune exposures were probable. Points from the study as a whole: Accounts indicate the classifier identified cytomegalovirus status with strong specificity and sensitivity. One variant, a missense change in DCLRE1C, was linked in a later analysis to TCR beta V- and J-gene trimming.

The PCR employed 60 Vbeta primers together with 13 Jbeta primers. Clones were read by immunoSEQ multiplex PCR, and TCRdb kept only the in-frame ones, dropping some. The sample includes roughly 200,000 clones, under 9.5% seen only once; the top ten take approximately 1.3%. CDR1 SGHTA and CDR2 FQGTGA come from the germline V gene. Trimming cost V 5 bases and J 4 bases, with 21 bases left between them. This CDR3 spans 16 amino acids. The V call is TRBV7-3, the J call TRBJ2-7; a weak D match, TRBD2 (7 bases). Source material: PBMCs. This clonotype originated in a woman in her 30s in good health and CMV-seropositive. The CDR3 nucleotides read TGTGCCAGCAGCCTTAGGGGGAGGGGTCCAGTGTACGAGCAGTACTTC. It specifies CASSLRGRGPVYEQYF.